These 17 T cell receptor beta chains came from one sample sequenced in a study of cytomegalovirus exposure and HLA in healthy donors. In the PCR, 60 Vbeta and 13 Jbeta primers were used. Generated by immunoSEQ multiplex PCR, the TCRdb table keeps only in-frame clones and is missing some. Of 150,000 to 200,000 clones in the sample, almost 80% are singletons; the top ten hold roughly 9.3%. What was sequenced was PBMCs. Receptors were obtained from a man between 18 and 29 years old in good health and CMV-seropositive.

V gene TRBV6-6 combines with J gene TRBJ1-2; tentatively, D is TRBD1 (6 bases). CDR3 length equals 11 residues. V was trimmed by 6 bases and J by 7 bases, leaving 9 bases between them. Germline V gives CDR1 MNHNY, CDR2 SVGAGI (reference sequence). The CDR3 region is CASRWTAGYTF. The CDR3 DNA reads as TGTGCCAGCAGATGGACAGCTGGCTACACCTTC.

DNA for the CDR3: TGCGCCAGCAGCCTAGATCCCGACAGGGAATCCGAGCAGTACTTC. Amino acids: CASSLDPDRESEQYF. This chain connects TRBV5-1 to TRBJ2-7; 7 bases line up with TRBD1. Looked up from germline, CDR1 is SGHRS and CDR2 is YFSETQ. Trimming took 4 bases from V and 6 from J; bases not matched to a gene: 13. The CDR3 totals 15 residues.

This chain uses TRBV9 with TRBJ1-1; possible D gene TRBD1, 5 bases. This CDR3 region has 15 residues. V lost 4 bases and J 4 bases, leaving 17 bases between the germline ends. The V gene's germline CDR1 is SGDLS and CDR2 YYNGEE. The CDR3 DNA is TGTGCCAGCAGCCCCCATACAGGCGGGAGCACTGAAGCTTTCTTT. Translated, it gives CASSPHTGGSTEAFF.

The chain carries TRBV7-7 and TRBJ2-3; D is unresolved. Germline assignment: CDR1 SSHAT and CDR2 FNYEAQ (reference sequence). The V and J ends lost 5 bases and 2 bases respectively, with 14 bases between them. The CDR3 has 15 residues. As DNA, the CDR3 is TGTGCCAGCAGCCCACTACGGAGTCTCACAGATACGCAGTATTTT. Translating it yields CASSPLRSLTDTQYF.

The V and J genes are TRBV27 and TRBJ2-5; possible D gene TRBD1, 6 bases. The germline V gene has CDR1 MNHEY and CDR2 SMNVEV (reference sequence). Trimming removed 6 bases at V and 7 bases at J, with 15 bases between. This CDR3 contains 13 residues. DNA of the CDR3: TGTGCCAGCAGCCCACAGGGATTTCCGACCCAGTACTTC. Translation gives CASSPQGFPTQYF.

For the CDR3, the DNA is TGTGCCAGCAGTCCTAGCGGCTTGTGGGATCGGAATGAGCAGTTCTTC. This translates into CASSPSGLWDRNEQFF. V and J are TRBV28 and TRBJ2-1; 7 positions agree with TRBD2. Germline values: CDR1 MDHEN, CDR2 SYDVKM. The CDR3 totals 16 residues. With 5 bases clipped from V and 7 bases from J, the junction kept 14 bases outside the gene matches.

The gene calls are TRBV10-3 and TRBJ2-1, with 8 bases matching TRBD1. The CDR3 is made up of 14 amino acids. V gave up 9 bases and J gave up 4 bases; unmatched junction bases: 8. CDR1 is ENHRY, CDR2 SYGVKD, per germline. The chain's CDR3 is CAMGRDRLYNEQFF. The CDR3 DNA reads TGTGCCATGGGCCGGGACAGGCTGTACAATGAGCAGTTCTTC.

The V and J genes are TRBV7-6 and TRBJ2-5, with a possible D match to TRBD2 (6 bases). V was trimmed by 1 base and J by 4 bases, leaving 16 bases between them. Germline assignment: CDR1 SGHVS and CDR2 FNYEAQ. The CDR3 consists of 16 residues. In DNA form, the CDR3 reads TGTGCCAGCAGCTTAGAATTGGGGGAGGACGGAGAGACCCAGTACTTC. Protein: CASSLELGEDGETQYF.

This clone was counted a single time. At the DNA level, this CDR3 is encoded by other sequences in the same sample as well. V and J are TRBV29-1 and TRBJ2-7; 11 bases are shared with TRBD1. Germline CDR1 SQVTM, CDR2 ANQGSEA. There are 13 residues in the CDR3. The junction had 6 bases not matched to a gene; V was cut back by 4 bases and J by 7 bases. The CDR3 spells CSVVDRGRQEQYF. The CDR3 DNA reads as TGCAGCGTTGTGGACAGGGGGCGGCAGGAGCAGTACTTC.

The genes are TRBV14 and TRBJ2-5; tentatively, D is TRBD1 (5 bases). The CDR3 extends over 13 amino acids. Trimming cost V 4 bases and J 8 bases, with 14 bases left between them. The germline V gene encodes CDR1 SGHDN and CDR2 FVKESK. CDR3 protein: CASSLNLQATQYF. The CDR3 DNA follows: TGTGCCAGCAGCCTGAACCTACAGGCTACCCAGTACTTC.

In this sample, this clone turned up once. The J gene is TRBJ2-7, the V gene TRBV29-1; D is unresolved. The germline V gene has CDR1 SQVTM and CDR2 ANQGSEA. The CDR3 is 12 residues long. Trimming removed 5 bases from V and 3 bases from J, with 11 bases in between. CDR3 protein: CSVYGYYYEQYF. The CDR3 DNA reads TGCAGCGTTTACGGGTACTACTACGAGCAGTACTTC.

This rearrangement joins TRBV6-5 to TRBJ2-2; tentative D call: TRBD2 (7 bases). CDR3 size: 15 residues. Trimming took 6 bases from V and 6 from J, leaving 17 bases between them. The germline V gene encodes CDR1 MNHEY and CDR2 SVGAGI. CDR3 loop: CASSRGGAIPGELFF. In DNA form, the CDR3 reads TGTGCCAGCAGCCGTGGGGGGGCCATCCCCGGGGAGCTGTTTTTT.

The gene calls are TRBV21-1 and TRBJ2-7; TRBD1, the D gene given by the table, was not confirmed from the DNA. TRBV21-1 is a pseudogene segment. The CDR3 length is 15 residues. The CDR3 here is CASSKGGQNSYEQYF. In DNA form, the CDR3 reads TGTGCCAGCAGCAAAGGGGGGCAGAACTCCTACGAGCAGTACTTC.

The chain joins TRBV6-4 to TRBJ2-2, with 10 bases fitting TRBD2. CDR1 and CDR2 (germline): MRHNA, SNTAGT. The ends lost 5 bases at V and 1 base at J; junction bases unmatched: 1. This CDR3 is built from 15 residues. The CDR3 DNA reads as TGTGCCAGCAGTCGGACTAGCGGGAACACCGGGGAGCTGTTTTTT. Protein: CASSRTSGNTGELFF.

This chain joins TRBV2 and TRBJ2-2; tentative D call: TRBD1 (5 bases). Trimming pared 7 bases from V and 4 bases from J, leaving 13 bases between. Germline assignment: CDR1 SNHLY and CDR2 FYNNEI. This CDR3 comprises 14 residues. Here the CDR3 DNA reads TGTGCCAGCACATTCAGGGAAACCACCGGGGAGCTGTTTTTT. This codes for CASTFRETTGELFF.

This clone was seen only once. The V and J genes are TRBV27 and TRBJ2-1; D may be TRBD1 (6 bases). CDR1 and CDR2 (germline): MNHEY, SMNVEV (reference sequence). Trimming stripped 6 bases from V and 5 bases from J, with 20 bases between. This CDR3 is 16 amino acids long. CDR3 protein: CASSRTSGTHNNEQFF. The CDR3 nucleotides read TGTGCCAGCAGCCGAACCTCCGGGACACATAACAATGAGCAGTTCTTC.

The rearrangement joins TRBV15 to TRBJ2-1; D possibly corresponds to TRBD1 (6 bases). Germline V gene data show CDR1 as LNHNV and CDR2 as YYDKDF (reference sequence). The CDR3 extends over 17 amino acids. Trimming took off 7 bases at V and 7 bases at J, with 26 bases between the two ends. CDR3 nucleotide sequence: TGTGCCACCAACTCAAGATGGGATGGGAGAACAGGGAATGAGCAGTTCTTC. This sequence encodes CATNSRWDGRTGNEQFF.